These 29 T cell receptor beta chains originate from one sample sequenced in a study of T-cell memory formation after mild COVID-19. TCRdb used MiXCR to reprocess the 5' RACE reads, holding one entry per CDR3 protein. In the table there are about 240,000 distinct CDR3 sequences, over 9% of which are singletons. Sequencing was done on a sample of PBMCs or a T cell subset sorted from them (not recorded which). The receptors derive from a man younger than 35 who had mild COVID-19 (a few samples of this study predate the infection). Cell type and time point are not known.

In this sample, this clonotype turned up a few times. J is TRBJ2-2 and V is TRBV7-2; D perhaps matches TRBD1 (5 bases). Trimming cost V 3 bases and J 5 bases, with 16 bases left between them. CDR3 length: 16 residues. Germline-derived CDR1 and CDR2 are SGHTA and FQGNSA. In DNA, the CDR3 is TGTGCCAGCAGCTTTTACCAAAGGGGTGTAACCGGGGAGCTGTTTTTT. Residues: CASSFYQRGVTGELFF.

This clonotype showed up just a few times. The gene calls are TRBV20-1 and TRBJ2-7, with 11 bases identical to TRBD2. The CDR3 spans 15 residues. Germline V gene sequence: CDR1 DFQATT, CDR2 SNEGSKA (reference sequence). V lost 3 bases to trimming and J lost 2 bases; unmatched junction nucleotides: 6. CDR3: CSARDPSGGPYEQYF. DNA of the CDR3: TGCAGTGCTAGGGACCCTAGCGGGGGGCCCTACGAGCAGTACTTC.

This rearrangement joins TRBV3-1 to TRBJ2-1; a possible D gene is TRBD1 (6 bases). Trimming pared 3 bases from V and 14 bases from J, leaving 20 bases between. In germline, CDR1 is LGHDT, CDR2 YNNKEL (reference sequence). The CDR3 is 14 residues long. CDR3 DNA sequence: TGTGCCAGCAGCCAGGGGGCCCCCCACAGCGTGAAGTTCTTC. Its protein product is CASSQGAPHSVKFF.

The chain recombines TRBV5-1 with TRBJ2-1, with D unclear. V was pared by 0 bases and J by 0 bases, with 13 bases between. The CDR3 consists of 17 residues. Germline-derived CDR1 and CDR2 are SGHRS and YFSETQ. CDR3 sequence reads: CASSLAGAGSSYNEQFF. CDR3 nucleotides: TGCGCCAGCAGCTTGGCCGGTGCTGGTAGCTCCTACAATGAGCAGTTCTTC.

This clonotype has a handful of counts. The chain combines TRBV5-5 with TRBJ2-2, with a weak D call TRBD1 (6 bases). Germline V gene lookup returns CDR1 SGHKS and CDR2 YYEKEE (reference sequence). The V gene lost 0 bases and the J gene lost 8 bases, with 17 bases spanning the gap. This CDR3 is built from 16 residues. DNA of the CDR3: TGTGCCAGCAGCTTGGTACAGGGCTTTCGTGTAGGGGAGCTGTTTTTT. This codes for CASSLVQGFRVGELFF.

This clonotype was seen more than once but under ten times. This chain uses TRBV5-1 with TRBJ1-1; D is perhaps TRBD1 (5 bases). Germline CDR1 and CDR2: SGHRS and YFSETQ. The CDR3 extends over 14 amino acids. Trimming took off 6 bases at V and 6 bases at J, with 18 bases between the two ends. The CDR3 sequence: CASTTGSPPAEAFF. CDR3 sequence (DNA): TGCGCCAGCACCACAGGATCCCCCCCTGCTGAAGCTTTCTTT. Drawing the rest from reference TRBV5-1 and TRBJ1-1, the complete variable domain is KAGVTQTPRYLIKTRGQQVTLSCSPISGHRSVSWYQQTPGQGLQFLFEYFSETQRNKGNFPGRFSGRQFSNSRSEMNVSTLELGDSALYLCASTTGSPPAEAFFGQGTRLTVV.

This clonotype was seen only a few times. V and J are TRBV29-1 and TRBJ2-7, with TRBD2 matching over 13 bases. Germline V lookup: CDR1 SQVTM, CDR2 ANQGSEA. After removal of 5 bases from V and 4 bases from J, the junction contained 2 bases not matched to a gene. The CDR3 loop spans 13 amino acids. For the CDR3, the DNA is TGCAGCGTTCCGGGACTAGCGGGATACGAGCAGTACTTC. It specifies CSVPGLAGYEQYF.

This clonotype showed up just a few times. The chain has TRBV4-3 and TRBJ1-1; TRBD1 matches at 8 bases. This CDR3 region has 15 residues. The V gene's germline CDR1 is LGHNA and CDR2 YSLEER. V lost 2 bases, J lost 6 bases, and 8 bases stayed unmatched. Written as DNA, the CDR3 is TGCGCCAGCAGCCAACTGACAGGGGTTACGGCTGAAGCTTTCTTT. Protein: CASSQLTGVTAEAFF.

The chain couples TRBV7-2 to TRBJ1-1, with a tentative D call TRBD1 (5 bases). Germline V gene sequence: CDR1 SGHTA, CDR2 FQGNSA. This CDR3 spans 13 amino acids. The V end lost 5 bases, the J end lost 1 base, and 8 bases lay between the germline ends. CDR3 coding DNA: TGTGCCAGCAGCCGACAGCAGAACACTGAAGCTTTCTTT. It encodes CASSRQQNTEAFF.

This clonotype was counted between two and nine times. Here the CDR3 DNA reads TGTGCCAGCAGCTTAAGGGGGGCCTGGAATTCACCCCTCCACTTT. It translates to CASSLRGAWNSPLHF. The chain couples TRBV7-2 to TRBJ1-6, with D perhaps matching TRBD1 (6 bases). This CDR3 has 15 amino acids. The germline V gene encodes CDR1 SGHTA and CDR2 FQGNSA. Trimming removed 2 bases at V and 7 bases at J, with 12 bases between. The full variable domain, its missing parts supplied by reference TRBV7-2 and TRBJ1-6, is GAGVSQSPSNKVTEKGKDVELRCDPISGHTALYWYRQSLGQGLEFLIYFQGNSAPDKSGLPSDRFSAERTGGSVSTLTIQRTQQEDSAVYLCASSLRGAWNSPLHFGNGTRLTVT.

The table lists this clonotype with a few counts. The rearrangement uses TRBV10-3 and TRBJ1-3; 8 bases fit TRBD1. This CDR3 region has 13 residues. Germline-derived CDR1 and CDR2 are ENHRY and SYGVKD. Trimming cost V 6 bases and J 9 bases; bases outside gene matches: 7. This CDR3 reads CAIRDRVESTIYF. As DNA, the CDR3 is TGTGCCATCAGGGACAGGGTGGAAAGCACCATATATTTT.

The chain employs TRBV7-2 and TRBJ2-7; 8 positions match TRBD1. This CDR3 has 13 residues. The junction had 4 bases not matched to a gene; V was cut back by 4 bases and J by 5 bases. Per the germline V gene, CDR1 is SGHTA and CDR2 is FQGNSA. The CDR3 region is CASSYGQGNEQYV. CDR3 DNA: TGTGCCAGCAGCTACGGACAGGGCAACGAGCAGTACGTC.

The rearrangement joins TRBV20-1 to TRBJ2-6; 9 bases fit TRBD1. CDR3 length: 19 amino acids. V was pared by 0 bases and J by 2 bases, with 11 bases of the junction left unmatched. The germline V gene has CDR1 DFQATT and CDR2 SNEGSKA (reference sequence). The CDR3 DNA reads TGCAGTGCTAGAGATATGGTAGGGACAGGGACCGCTGGGGCCAACGTCCTGACTTTC. This codes for CSARDMVGTGTAGANVLTF.

The chain recombines TRBV12-3 or TRBV12-4 with TRBJ2-7; TRBD2 agrees at 7 bases. The CDR3 runs 15 residues. The V segment lost 3 bases and the J segment 3 bases; nucleotides outside the gene matches: 8. CDR3 nucleotides: TGTGCCAGCAGTTTGGAGCGGGACGGAGACTACGAGCAGTACTTC. Amino acid sequence: CASSLERDGDYEQYF.

This clonotype was seen only a few times. The chain has TRBV12-5 and TRBJ1-2, with a possible D match to TRBD1 (6 bases). The CDR3 length is 13 residues. CDR1 LGHNT and CDR2 FRNRAP come from the germline V gene. The V end was cut by 10 bases, the J end by 8 bases, with 20 bases between. CDR3 DNA: TGTGCTATGTTAAACAGGGACGTTTGGGGCTACACCTTC. Its protein is CAMLNRDVWGYTF. Full variable domain (missing parts from reference TRBV12-5 and TRBJ1-2): DARVTQTPRHKVTEMGQEVTMRCQPILGHNTVFWYRQTMMQGLELLAYFRNRAPLDDSGMPKDRFSAEMPDATLATLKIQPSEPRDSAVYFCAMLNRDVWGYTFGSGTRLTVV.

This clonotype was found many times. The genes are TRBV7-9 and TRBJ1-5; no clear D gene. V lost 1 base and J 7 bases, leaving 8 bases between the germline ends. Germline CDR1 reads SEHNR; CDR2 reads FQNEAQ (reference sequence). The CDR3 sequence is 13 residues long. The CDR3 sequence is CASSLDGSQPQHF. As DNA, the CDR3 is TGTGCCAGCAGCTTAGATGGCTCCCAGCCCCAGCATTTT. Full variable domain (outside the CDR3, taken from reference TRBV7-9 and TRBJ1-5): DTGVSQNPRHKITKRGQNVTFRCDPISEHNRLYWYRQTLGQGPEFLTYFQNEAQLEKSRLLSDRFSAERPKGSFSTLEIQRTEQGDSAMYLCASSLDGSQPQHFGDGTRLSIL.

J is TRBJ1-2 and V is TRBV7-9, with D unresolved. The CDR3 has 13 amino acids. Germline V gene lookup returns CDR1 SEHNR and CDR2 FQNEAQ (reference sequence). Trimming left V 5 bases short and J 4 bases short, with 11 bases between. Here the CDR3 reads CASSPGSGYGYTF. CDR3 sequence (DNA): TGTGCCAGCAGCCCAGGATCGGGCTATGGCTACACCTTC.

This clonotype has more than one count but fewer than ten. The chain has TRBV7-3 and TRBJ2-3; D gene unclear. The CDR3 is 14 amino acids. The V and J ends lost 7 bases and 2 bases respectively, with 13 bases between them. Germline CDR1 SGHTA, CDR2 FQGTGA. CDR3 DNA: TGTGCCAGCACCAAAGGGCAGCACACAGATACGCAGTATTTT. This gives the protein CASTKGQHTDTQYF.

This clonotype was seen ten or more times. The chain recombines TRBV6-5 with TRBJ1-3; D is unresolved. Trimming removed 2 bases from V and 2 bases from J, with 10 bases in between. CDR3 size: 15 residues. From germline, CDR1 is MNHEY and CDR2 SVGAGI. The CDR3 reads CASSYNGKAGNTIYF. CDR3 nucleotides: TGTGCCAGCAGTTACAACGGCAAGGCTGGAAACACCATATATTTT.

Ten or more counts support this clonotype. The chain has TRBV5-1 and TRBJ2-7; 8 bases match TRBD1. The CDR3 runs to 12 residues. CDR1 and CDR2 from the germline V gene are SGHRS and YFSETQ. This CDR3 is CASSLAGQGWDV. The CDR3 DNA is TGCGCCAGCAGCTTGGCCGGACAGGGATGGGACGTC.

The rearrangement links TRBV20-1 to TRBJ1-5; D not certain. There are 12 residues in the CDR3. The germline V gene encodes CDR1 DFQATT and CDR2 SNEGSKA (reference sequence). Deletions cut 3 bases from V and 3 bases from J, with 6 bases between. CDR3 in DNA: TGCAGTGCTAGGGAAAACAATCAGCCCCAGCATTTT. This gives the protein CSARENNQPQHF.

This rearrangement joins TRBV7-2 to TRBJ2-5; no definite D call. Deletions cut 3 bases from V and 1 base from J, with 15 bases between. This CDR3 contains 16 residues. Germline V CDR1 and CDR2: SGHTA, FQGNSA. The CDR3 coding sequence is TGTGCCAGCAGCTTCGGTCTTTCGGGCCTCCAAGAGACCCAGTACTTC. It encodes CASSFGLSGLQETQYF.

This chain links TRBV6-1 with TRBJ1-1, with 7 nucleotides matching TRBD1. The germline CDR1 and CDR2 sequences are MNHNS and SASEGT. J lost 6 bases, V lost 5 bases, and 3 bases had no gene match. The length of the CDR3 is 12 residues. CDR3 sequence: CASSRTGAEAFF. As DNA, the CDR3 is TGTGCCAGCAGTAGGACAGGAGCTGAAGCTTTCTTT.

This clonotype was counted between two and nine times. This chain joins TRBV7-3 and TRBJ1-1; D uncertain. Germline-derived CDR1 and CDR2 are SGHTA and FQGTGA. CDR3 length: 13 amino acids. Trimming removed 5 bases at V and 5 bases at J, with 12 bases between. CDR3 nucleotides: TGTGCCAGCAGCCGTGGTACGGGAACTGAAGCTTTCTTT. It codes for CASSRGTGTEAFF.

The rearrangement links TRBV7-9 to TRBJ1-5, with D hard to call. Trimming took 0 bases from V and 5 from J, leaving 14 bases between them. The germline V gene encodes CDR1 SEHNR and CDR2 FQNEAQ (reference sequence). CDR3 size: 16 residues. DNA of the CDR3: TGTGCCAGCAGCTTAGCGTCTGGGCGGTCAGATCAGCCCCAGCATTTT. It yields the protein CASSLASGRSDQPQHF.

In this sample, this clonotype turned up a few times. The chain links TRBV4-2 to TRBJ2-7, with 10 bases identical to TRBD1. This CDR3 region has 15 residues. J lost 4 bases, V lost 1 base, and 4 bases had no gene match. Germline V gives CDR1 LGHNA, CDR2 YNFKEQ. For the CDR3, the DNA is TGTGCCAGCAGCCAAGCTGGACAGGGGGAATACGAGCAGTACTTC. It specifies CASSQAGQGEYEQYF.

The V call is TRBV19, the J call TRBJ2-7, with no clear D. Germline V gene lookup returns CDR1 LNHDA and CDR2 SQIVND (reference sequence). The CDR3 extends over 12 amino acids. V was pared by 4 bases and J by 5 bases, with 9 bases between. Here the CDR3 reads CASSRVRNEQYV. CDR3 nucleotides: TGTGCCAGTAGTAGAGTCAGAAACGAGCAGTACGTC.

This clonotype was counted between two and nine times. J is TRBJ1-6 and V is TRBV4-1; D is undetermined. V was shortened by 5 bases and J by 16 bases, with 15 bases between the two germline ends. CDR1 and CDR2 from the germline V gene are MGHRA and YSYEKL. The CDR3 covers 12 residues. The CDR3 DNA is TGCGCCAGCAGCACGTCCCCCGGGCAGCTCCACTTT. This codes for CASSTSPGQLHF.

This clonotype was counted only a few times. The chain carries TRBV5-5 and TRBJ2-3; unclear D gene. The germline V and J ends were trimmed by 3 bases and 0 bases, with 17 bases remaining between them. This CDR3 has 17 amino acids. CDR1 SGHKS and CDR2 YYEKEE come from the germline V gene (reference sequence). CDR3 DNA sequence: TGTGCCAGCAGCTGGGTGGTTGGGATCGACAGCACAGATACGCAGTATTTT. Translating gives CASSWVVGIDSTDTQYF.